This T cell receptor beta chain was recorded in a study of blood T cell repertoires in COVID-19. Study information: The United States, Italy and Spain were the sources of the acute and convalescent COVID-19 samples.

Generated by immunoSEQ multiplex PCR, the TCRdb table keeps only in-frame clones and is missing some. The sample contains 250,000 to 350,000 clones, roughly nine tenths of which appear only once. The V gene lost 5 bases and the J gene lost 0 bases, with 5 bases spanning the gap. The CDR3 contains 13 residues. Germline CDR1 reads SNHLY; CDR2 reads FYNNEI. Categorization into cohorts depended on clinical history that participants reported. The recovered donors of Cohort 3 showed two negative PCRs, clearance, or symptom resolution. What was sequenced was PBMCs or T cells enriched from blood (not recorded which). The chain is built from TRBV2 and TRBJ2-1; D is undetermined. The receptor's source is a woman aged 40 to 55 who had recovered from COVID-19. The CDR3 spells CASSRVSYNEQFF. The CDR3 region has the DNA TGTGCCAGCAGTCGGGTCTCCTACAATGAGCAGTTCTTC.